Following are 30 T cell receptor beta chains from one sample sequenced in a study of blood T cell repertoires in COVID-19. Assay used: immunoSEQ multiplex PCR; TCRdb lists only in-frame clones, some missing. The sample carries 60,000 to 90,000 clones, about 79% recorded once. The sequenced sample consisted of peripheral blood. These receptors all come from a woman in her 50s with acute or convalescent COVID-19.

J is TRBJ2-7 and V is TRBV9, with 8 bases fitting TRBD1. The CDR3 spans 12 residues. CDR1 SGDLS and CDR2 YYNGEE come from the germline V gene. With V trimmed by 2 bases and J by 7 bases, 2 bases remained unmatched. In DNA form, the CDR3 reads TGTGCCAGCAGCGTGACAGGGGCAGAGCAGTACTTC. This encodes CASSVTGAEQYF.

This clone was detected only once. The gene calls are TRBV5-4 and TRBJ2-7; tentatively, D is TRBD2 (6 bases). V lost 4 bases to trimming and J lost 2 bases, with 16 bases between them. Germline CDR1 SGHNT, CDR2 YYREEE (reference sequence). This CDR3 has 15 residues. The CDR3 bases are TGTGCCAGCAGCGACGAATTACTAGCCCCCTACGAGCAGTACTTC. It is translated as CASSDELLAPYEQYF.

The chain couples TRBV11-3 to TRBJ2-1; 8 bases align to TRBD2. CDR1 is SGHNT, CDR2 YENEEA, per germline. Trimming at V came to 2 bases and at J to 8 bases, leaving 11 bases not matched to a gene. The CDR3 totals 16 residues. The CDR3 here is CASSLRGGGTLHEQFF. DNA for the CDR3: TGTGCCAGCAGCTTACGTGGCGGGGGGACCCTCCATGAGCAGTTCTTC.

This clone was seen a few times. J is TRBJ1-4 and V is TRBV19; D is perhaps TRBD1 (5 bases). The V end lost 6 bases, the J end lost 4 bases, and 12 bases lay between the germline ends. The length of the CDR3 is 14 residues. The germline CDR1 and CDR2 sequences are LNHDA and SQIVND (reference sequence). The CDR3 sequence: CASREGSGNEKLFF. DNA for the CDR3: TGTGCCAGTAGGGAGGGGTCGGGTAATGAAAAACTGTTTTTT.

The sample holds a few counts of this clone. The CDR3 DNA reads as TGTGCCAGCACCCGGTCCTATGGCTACACCTTC. Protein product: CASTRSYGYTF. This chain links TRBV5-8 with TRBJ1-2; unclear D gene. The V gene's germline CDR1 is SGHTS and CDR2 YDEGEE. The CDR3 length is 11 residues. Between the trimmed V and J ends, which lost 6 bases and 4 bases, there was a span of 7 bases.

This clone was detected only a few times. V and J are TRBV28 and TRBJ1-2; 11 positions agree with TRBD1. Per germline, CDR1 MDHEN and CDR2 SYDVKM. The length of the CDR3 is 15 residues. Unmatched junction bases numbered 6, after V lost 5 bases and J lost 4 bases. CDR3 region: CASSRTGQGGYGYTF. The CDR3 region has the DNA TGTGCCAGCAGTCGGACGGGACAGGGGGGCTATGGCTACACCTTC.

The chain is built from TRBV7-6 and TRBJ2-5; TRBD2 is a possible D gene (6 bases). V was cut by 2 bases and J by 3 bases, with 13 bases left in between. The germline CDR1 and CDR2 sequences are SGHVS and FNYEAQ. This CDR3 has 15 amino acids. The CDR3: CASSLRPSDKETQYF. In nucleotides, the CDR3 is TGTGCCAGCAGCTTAAGACCTAGCGACAAAGAGACCCAGTACTTC.

The V call is TRBV14, the J call TRBJ2-7, with 9 bases lining up with TRBD1. Germline V lookup: CDR1 SGHDN, CDR2 FVKESK. J was trimmed by 3 bases and V by 5 bases; bases with no gene match: 8. The CDR3 sequence is 15 residues long. Written as DNA, the CDR3 is TGTGCCAGCAGCACAGGTTTGACAGGGGGCTACGAGCAGTACTTC. Amino acid sequence: CASSTGLTGGYEQYF.

V gene TRBV3-1 (or the pseudogene TRBV3-2) combines with J gene TRBJ2-3; 8 bases agree with TRBD1. Per germline, CDR1 LGHDT and CDR2 YNNKEL (reference sequence). The J segment lost 3 bases and the V segment lost 7 bases, leaving 6 bases of the junction unmatched. The CDR3 is 14 amino acids. The CDR3 loop is CASNTRGRTDTQYF. DNA of the CDR3: TGTGCCAGCAACACCAGGGGGCGAACAGATACGCAGTATTTT.

This clone was counted between two and nine times. The chain has TRBV6-6 and TRBJ1-2, with 10 bases aligning to TRBD1. Germline CDR1 MNHNY, CDR2 SVGAGI (reference sequence). V shed 2 bases, J shed 12 bases, and the junction held 3 bases outside the gene matches. There are 12 residues in the CDR3. The CDR3 DNA reads as TGTGCCAGCAGTTACGAGGACAGGGGGAACACCTTC. Its protein is CASSYEDRGNTF.

The rearrangement joins TRBV5-4 to TRBJ1-1; 7 bases map to TRBD1. Germline V gives CDR1 SGHNT, CDR2 YYREEE (reference sequence). The ends lost 6 bases at V and 6 bases at J; junction bases unmatched: 14. This CDR3 contains 15 residues. CDR3 residues: CASNFRDSGFSEAFF. In DNA, the CDR3 is TGTGCCAGCAACTTCCGGGACAGTGGGTTCTCTGAAGCTTTCTTT.

V is TRBV7-7 and J is TRBJ2-3; TRBD2 agrees at 9 bases. Germline V CDR1 and CDR2: SSHAT, FNYEAQ (reference sequence). The CDR3 length is 15 residues. The V and J ends lost 4 bases and 6 bases, in that order; junction bases with no gene match: 8. The CDR3 coding sequence is TGTGCCAGCAGCTCCAGCGGGGGGCCCGGTGATACGCAGTATTTT. This translates into CASSSSGGPGDTQYF.

This chain connects TRBV7-8 to TRBJ1-4; D is perhaps TRBD1 (6 bases). The CDR3 covers 16 residues. The V end was cut by 5 bases, the J end by 0 bases, with 13 bases between. Germline loops: CDR1 SGHVS, CDR2 FQNEAQ. As DNA, the CDR3 is TGTGCCAGCAGCCTGACAGGAGGTGCAACTAATGAAAAACTGTTTTTT. Protein: CASSLTGGATNEKLFF.

This chain joins TRBV6-4 and TRBJ2-1, with a possible D match to TRBD2 (5 bases). There are 13 residues in the CDR3. Trimming removed 2 bases at V and 8 bases at J, with 10 bases between. Per the germline V gene, CDR1 is MRHNA and CDR2 is SNTAGT. CDR3: CASSDGAEDEQFF. The CDR3 nucleotides read TGTGCCAGCAGTGACGGAGCGGAGGATGAGCAGTTCTTC.

The chain combines TRBV21-1 with TRBJ2-7; the table gives TRBD2 as D, unverified against the DNA. TRBV21-1 constitutes a pseudogene. This CDR3 region has 15 residues. This chain's CDR3 is CASSTQPGSTYEQYF. Written as DNA, the CDR3 is TGTGCCAGCAGCACCCAACCGGGGTCTACCTACGAGCAGTACTTC.

The chain combines TRBV5-1 with TRBJ2-1; maybe TRBD2 (5 bases). The CDR3 length is 15 residues. The V gene's germline CDR1 is SGHRS and CDR2 YFSETQ. V lost 0 bases to trimming and J lost 5 bases, with 12 bases between them. The CDR3, as DNA: TGCGCCAGCAGCTTGGATCCGGGAACAGACAATGAGCAGTTCTTC. It translates to CASSLDPGTDNEQFF.

The chain couples TRBV9 to TRBJ1-3; 8 positions agree with TRBD1. This CDR3 spans 17 amino acids. Per germline, CDR1 SGDLS and CDR2 YYNGEE. J was trimmed by 1 base and V by 0 bases; bases with no gene match: 6. The chain's CDR3 is CASSVVPQGVSGNTIYF. In DNA form, the CDR3 reads TGTGCCAGCAGCGTAGTACCACAGGGGGTTTCTGGAAACACCATATATTTT.

The chain is built from TRBV5-1 and TRBJ1-1; no firm D call. The germline CDR1 and CDR2 sequences are SGHRS and YFSETQ. V was shortened by 0 bases and J by 1 base, with 7 bases between the two germline ends. The CDR3 runs to 14 residues. The CDR3 DNA sequence: TGCGCCAGCAGCTTGGGACACCCGAACACTGAAGCTTTCTTT. It yields the protein CASSLGHPNTEAFF.

CDR3 bases: TGTGCCAGTAGTATAGGCCGGGACAGGGCCTACGAGCAGTACTTC. This codes for CASSIGRDRAYEQYF. The chain carries TRBV19 and TRBJ2-7; 9 positions match TRBD1. Germline lookup yields CDR1 LNHDA and CDR2 SQIVND (reference sequence). The V gene end was trimmed by 1 base and the J gene end by 2 bases; junction bases not matched to a gene: 3. CDR3 length equals 15 residues.

This chain's CDR3 is CASSTGLVGTGELFF. CDR3 nucleotides: TGTGCCAGCAGTACGGGACTAGTTGGCACCGGGGAGCTGTTTTTT. The chain carries TRBV6-6 and TRBJ2-2; 8 bases match TRBD2. Germline CDR1 is MNHNY and CDR2 is SVGAGI (reference sequence). This CDR3 has 15 amino acids. J lost 4 bases, V lost 5 bases, and 6 bases had no gene match.

The genes are TRBV24-1 and TRBJ2-2, with 9 positions matching TRBD2. The CDR3 has 15 residues. With 5 bases clipped from V and 6 bases from J, the junction kept 6 bases outside the gene matches. Per germline, CDR1 KGHDR and CDR2 SFDVKD. The CDR3 DNA is TGTGCCACCAGTGGAATAGCGGGAGACCCCGGGGAGCTGTTTTTT. Translating gives CATSGIAGDPGELFF.

There are a few counts of this clone. The chain has TRBV7-3 and TRBJ2-1; 7 bases agree with TRBD1. The CDR3 totals 14 residues. Looked up from germline, CDR1 is SGHTA and CDR2 is FQGTGA. V gave up 1 base and J gave up 4 bases; unmatched junction bases: 1. DNA of the CDR3: TGTGCCAGCAGCTTAATGGGACAGTACAATGAGCAGTTCTTC. It specifies CASSLMGQYNEQFF.

The CDR3 loop is CASSQLSGTTYEQYF. The DNA for the CDR3 is TGCGCCAGCAGCCAGCTTAGCGGGACCACCTACGAGCAGTACTTC. This chain connects TRBV4-1 to TRBJ2-7, with TRBD2 identical over 8 bases. V lost 3 bases and J lost 2; bases outside the gene matches: 6. The CDR3 runs 15 residues. Per germline, CDR1 MGHRA and CDR2 YSYEKL.

The genes are TRBV6-5 and TRBJ2-7; 8 bases agree with TRBD1. The junction had 8 bases not matched to a gene; V was cut back by 8 bases and J by 5 bases. This CDR3 has 13 residues. CDR1 is MNHEY, CDR2 SVGAGI, per germline. This CDR3 is CASGPSDRDEQYF. In nucleotides, the CDR3 is TGTGCCAGCGGACCCTCGGACAGGGACGAGCAGTACTTC.

The chain links TRBV4-3 to TRBJ2-1, with 11 bases fitting TRBD2. Germline V gene lookup returns CDR1 LGHNA and CDR2 YSLEER. J gave up 10 bases and V 4 bases, and 9 bases lay outside the gene matches. The CDR3 has 15 residues. This CDR3 is CASSLGTSGPWEQFF. The CDR3 bases are TGCGCCAGCAGCCTGGGGACTAGCGGCCCCTGGGAGCAGTTCTTC.

The chain links TRBV13 to TRBJ2-3; 7 bases are shared with TRBD2. The CDR3 is 15 amino acids. Germline-derived CDR1 and CDR2 are PRHDT and FYEKMQ (reference sequence). V dropped 4 bases and J dropped 4; count of bases not matched to a gene: 8. The DNA of the CDR3 is TGTGCCAGCAGCTCCCTCAGCGGGAACCCAGATACGCAGTATTTT. This translates into CASSSLSGNPDTQYF.

This clone has just one count. V and J are TRBV7-9 and TRBJ2-3; 9 bases are shared with TRBD1. The V gene's germline CDR1 is SEHNR and CDR2 FQNEAQ (reference sequence). The CDR3 covers 15 residues. With V trimmed by 5 bases and J by 3 bases, 6 bases remained unmatched. In DNA, the CDR3 is TGTGCCAGCAGCCCGGGGGGACAGGGAACAGATACGCAGTATTTT. Its protein product is CASSPGGQGTDTQYF.

V usage is TRBV6-6 and J usage is TRBJ2-1, with a possible D match to TRBD2 (6 bases). The CDR3 covers 15 residues. Per germline, CDR1 MNHNY and CDR2 SVGAGI (reference sequence). V was pared by 4 bases and J by 6 bases, with 16 bases between. This CDR3 is CASSSPGLERNEQFF. The CDR3 DNA is TGTGCCAGCAGTTCGCCGGGACTGGAGCGCAATGAGCAGTTCTTC.

DNA of the CDR3: TGTGCCAGCCAAACCCACAGGGGGGCAGATACGCAGTATTTT. Encoded protein: CASQTHRGADTQYF. This rearrangement joins TRBV6-9 to TRBJ2-3; the match to TRBD1 covers 8 bases. CDR1 MNHGY and CDR2 SVAAGI come from the germline V gene. The length of the CDR3 is 14 residues. V trimming: 8 bases; J trimming: 4 bases; junction bases outside the gene matches: 8.

This chain connects TRBV5-1 to TRBJ2-7; D might be TRBD1 (6 bases). The V end was cut by 3 bases, the J end by 6 bases, with 10 bases between. Germline assignment: CDR1 SGHRS and CDR2 YFSETQ. The CDR3 is 12 amino acids. CDR3 protein: CASSSGVGEQYF. CDR3 coding DNA: TGCGCCAGCAGCTCAGGGGTTGGCGAGCAGTACTTC.